These 17 T cell receptor beta chains came from one sample sequenced in a study of blood T cell repertoires in COVID-19. Some clones are missing from TCRdb's copy, which holds only in-frame ones; the method was immunoSEQ multiplex PCR. Here the sample spans 500,000 or so clones, roughly 90% being singletons. The sample was PBMCs or T cells enriched from blood (not recorded which). These TCRs come from a woman under 30 who had recovered from COVID-19.

The genes are TRBV6-4 and TRBJ2-2, with D possibly matching TRBD2 (6 bases). The CDR3 runs to 14 residues. The V end was cut by 5 bases, the J end by 4 bases, with 11 bases between. Germline V gene sequence: CDR1 MRHNA, CDR2 SNTAGT. CDR3 loop: CASSPGLTTGELFF. The CDR3 DNA reads TGTGCCAGCAGTCCGGGACTCACCACCGGGGAGCTGTTTTTT.

The chain links TRBV7-8 to TRBJ1-2, with D possibly matching TRBD1 (6 bases). The CDR3 has 16 amino acids. Trimming stripped 1 base from V and 5 bases from J, with 17 bases between. Looked up from germline, CDR1 is SGHVS and CDR2 is FQNEAQ. For the CDR3, the DNA is TGTGCCAGCAGCTTAGTGGGGGGGGCGCTTGGTTATGGCTACACCTTC. Translated: CASSLVGGALGYGYTF.

This rearrangement joins TRBV19 to TRBJ1-1; perhaps TRBD1 as D (5 bases). This CDR3 region has 15 residues. Germline CDR1 LNHDA, CDR2 SQIVND (reference sequence). Trimming removed 4 bases at V and 4 bases at J, with 16 bases between. The CDR3 reads CASSTLGGMATEAFF. The CDR3 DNA reads TGTGCCAGTAGTACCCTCGGGGGAATGGCCACTGAAGCTTTCTTT.

The rearrangement links TRBV4-1 to TRBJ1-2; a possible D gene is TRBD1 (5 bases). The CDR3 totals 16 residues. Germline V gives CDR1 MGHRA, CDR2 YSYEKL. Trimming shortened V by 1 base and J by 6 bases, and 18 bases separated the two germline ends. Here the CDR3 DNA reads TGCGCCAGCAGCCAAGTTATGCGGGGGAGGGATAATGGCTACACCTTC. Amino acid sequence: CASSQVMRGRDNGYTF.

The chain uses TRBV11-2 and TRBJ1-1; D gene unclear. Germline values: CDR1 SGHAT, CDR2 FQNNGV. With 4 bases removed from V and 0 bases from J, the gap between germline ends came to 18 bases. This CDR3 comprises 17 residues. CDR3 residues: CASSSRDGRRMNTEAFF. In nucleotides, the CDR3 is TGTGCCAGCAGCTCCCGAGACGGGAGGAGAATGAACACTGAAGCTTTCTTT.

The J gene is TRBJ2-7, the V gene TRBV11-2; D unresolved. Germline CDR1 is SGHAT and CDR2 is FQNNGV. This CDR3 is 13 amino acids long. Trimming stripped 0 bases from V and 2 bases from J, with 5 bases between. CDR3 amino acids: CASSLDRTYEQYF. The CDR3 bases are TGTGCCAGCAGCTTAGACAGGACCTACGAGCAGTACTTC.

The table lists this clone with a few counts. The chain combines TRBV7-9 with TRBJ2-7; TRBD1 aligns across 10 bases. Losses at the gene ends were 4 bases for V and 3 bases for J; bases not matched to a gene: 6. Per the germline V gene, CDR1 is SEHNR and CDR2 is FQNEAQ (reference sequence). The CDR3 extends over 15 amino acids. The DNA for the CDR3 is TGTGCCAGCAGCTCCGGACAGGGGGAGAACTACGAGCAGTACTTC. This gives the protein CASSSGQGENYEQYF.

The DNA for the CDR3 is TGTGCCAGCAGTGACCTCGGAGGCGTGGAGGAAAAACTGTTTTTT. It specifies CASSDLGGVEEKLFF. V is TRBV2 and J is TRBJ1-4, with D uncertain. V gave up 3 bases and J gave up 8 bases, with 16 bases separating them. This CDR3 spans 15 amino acids. Per germline, CDR1 SNHLY and CDR2 FYNNEI.

The chain joins TRBV5-1 to TRBJ2-2; 8 bases map to TRBD1. Germline CDR1 SGHRS, CDR2 YFSETQ. Trimming at V came to 6 bases and at J to 7 bases, leaving 14 bases not matched to a gene. The CDR3 runs to 16 residues. The CDR3 DNA reads as TGCGCCAGCATCAAAACGGGGACAGGACAGGACGGGGAGCTGTTTTTT. Protein: CASIKTGTGQDGELFF.

The genes are TRBV2 and TRBJ2-5; a weak D match, TRBD2 (5 bases). V was pared by 7 bases and J by 5 bases, with 14 bases between. CDR3 length: 13 amino acids. Germline V lookup: CDR1 SNHLY, CDR2 FYNNEI. CDR3 amino acids: CASKWGAVETQYF. The CDR3 DNA sequence: TGTGCCAGCAAGTGGGGAGCGGTCGAGACCCAGTACTTC.

CDR3 coding DNA: TGTGCCAGCAGTTCCCGACAGGCCGTTGGAAACACCATATATTTT. Encoded protein: CASSSRQAVGNTIYF. J is TRBJ1-3 and V is TRBV28, with D possibly being TRBD1 (6 bases). CDR1 and CDR2 from the germline V gene are MDHEN and SYDVKM. V was cut by 4 bases and J by 3 bases, with 13 bases left in between. This CDR3 is built from 15 residues. The full variable domain, with the rest looked up from reference TRBV28 and TRBJ1-3, is DVKVTQSSRYLVKRTGEKVFLECVQDMDHENMFWYRQDPGLGLRLIYFSYDVKMKEKGDIPEGYSVSREKKERFSLILESASTNQTSMYLCASSSRQAVGNTIYFGEGSWLTVV.

The V and J genes are TRBV5-1 and TRBJ1-1; D might be TRBD1 (5 bases). Trimming cost V 4 bases and J 5 bases, with 18 bases left between them. The CDR3 is 15 amino acids. The V gene's germline CDR1 is SGHRS and CDR2 YFSETQ. The CDR3 sequence: CASSDSVGGITEAFF. CDR3 DNA: TGCGCCAGCAGCGACAGCGTCGGGGGTATAACTGAAGCTTTCTTT.

V gene TRBV4-1 combines with J gene TRBJ1-2; TRBD1 aligns across 7 bases. The CDR3 has 18 amino acids. Unmatched junction bases numbered 15, after V lost 4 bases and J lost 1 base. Germline lookup yields CDR1 MGHRA and CDR2 YSYEKL. Here the CDR3 reads CASSPFSEGTENNYGYTF. In nucleotides, the CDR3 is TGCGCCAGCAGCCCCTTTTCTGAGGGGACAGAAAATAACTATGGCTACACCTTC.

This clone was counted once. V is TRBV19 and J is TRBJ2-7; a possible D gene is TRBD2 (6 bases). CDR1 is LNHDA, CDR2 SQIVND, per germline (reference sequence). The CDR3 is made up of 12 amino acids. The V gene lost 5 bases and the J gene lost 9 bases, with 14 bases spanning the gap. CDR3 protein: CASSSPGGGQYF. Written as DNA, the CDR3 is TGTGCCAGTAGTTCTCCCGGGGGAGGGCAGTACTTC.

The rearrangement joins TRBV27 to TRBJ2-1, with a weak D call TRBD2 (6 bases). The CDR3 is 14 amino acids. Germline V CDR1 and CDR2: MNHEY, SMNVEV (reference sequence). V was shortened by 0 bases and J by 8 bases, with 11 bases between the two germline ends. CDR3 region: CASSLSGTAYEQFF. The DNA of the CDR3 is TGTGCCAGCAGTTTATCGGGGACTGCCTATGAGCAGTTCTTC.

The chain links TRBV30 to TRBJ2-2; 14 bases agree with TRBD2. Trimming removed 1 base from V and 6 bases from J; junction bases left unmatched: 7. The germline V gene has CDR1 GTSNPN and CDR2 SVGIG (reference sequence). This CDR3 is built from 17 residues. The CDR3 DNA is TGTGCCTGGAGTGCGGGACTAGCGGGGGCTGCTGCCGGGGAGCTGTTTTTT. This codes for CAWSAGLAGAAAGELFF.

Note on this clone: Its ends do not fully match the called genes, so a read error is possible. The rearrangement uses TRBV6-5 and TRBJ1-1, with D possibly TRBD1 on 6 matching bases. The CDR3 sequence is 16 residues long. Looked up from germline, CDR1 is MNHEY and CDR2 is SVGAGI. The CDR3 sequence: CASSYWTPQGRTEAFF. DNA for the CDR3: TGTGCCAGCAGTTACTGGACGCCTCAGGGGAGAACTGAGGCTTTCTTT.